The 13 T cell receptor beta chains below were found in one sample sequenced in a study of shared clonotypes between healthy human individuals. Method: immunoSEQ multiplex PCR; TCRdb's copy keeps in-frame clones and lacks some. The repertoire holds roughly 2 million clones, with around 95% as singletons. The material sequenced was naive CD4+ T cells sorted from blood. Subset in this sample: CD45RA+ positively selected. These receptors came from a young man in good health.

V and J are TRBV21-1 and TRBJ1-1. TRBV21-1 corresponds to a pseudogene. The CDR3 sequence is 14 residues long. In DNA, the CDR3 is TGTGCCAGCACGACGGAGACAATGAACACTGAAGCTTTCTTT. It is translated as CASTTETMNTEAFF.

The V gene is TRBV30, the J gene TRBJ1-2, with a possible D match to TRBD1 (6 bases). The CDR3 length is 14 residues. CDR1 is GTSNPN, CDR2 SVGIG, per germline (reference sequence). Trimming cost V 0 bases and J 8 bases, with 16 bases left between them. CDR3 in amino acids: CAWSVGPQGGGYTF. CDR3 nucleotides: TGTGCCTGGAGTGTCGGTCCACAGGGTGGCGGCTACACCTTC.

V and J are TRBV19 and TRBJ2-5; 10 nucleotides line up with TRBD1. This CDR3 region has 15 residues. Germline CDR1 and CDR2: LNHDA and SQIVND (reference sequence). V dropped 4 bases and J dropped 2; count of bases not matched to a gene: 4. DNA of the CDR3: TGTGCCAGTAGTACGGGACAGGGGAGGCAAGAGACCCAGTACTTC. Translation: CASSTGQGRQETQYF.

The chain has TRBV11-2 and TRBJ2-5; TRBD2 agrees at 8 bases. In germline, CDR1 is SGHAT, CDR2 FQNNGV. Trimming at V came to 1 base and at J to 9 bases, leaving 10 bases not matched to a gene. This CDR3 has 15 amino acids. CDR3 sequence reads: CASSLVGSGATAQYF. CDR3 sequence (DNA): TGTGCCAGCAGCTTAGTCGGTAGCGGGGCCACGGCCCAGTACTTC.

J is TRBJ1-5 and V is TRBV6-1, with 7 bases matching TRBD1. The length of the CDR3 is 15 residues. J was trimmed by 4 bases and V by 7 bases; bases with no gene match: 10. Per the germline V gene, CDR1 is MNHNS and CDR2 is SASEGT. CDR3 protein: CASIEIWGQNQPQHF. The CDR3 coding sequence is TGTGCCAGCATTGAGATATGGGGACAGAATCAGCCCCAGCATTTT.

A single count supports this clone. V gene TRBV30 combines with J gene TRBJ2-7; D uncertain. CDR1 is GTSNPN and CDR2 is SVGIG in the germline V gene (reference sequence). The CDR3 runs to 14 residues. Trimming took 0 bases from V and 2 from J, leaving 11 bases between them. The CDR3 spells CAWSVGLLAYEQYF. For the CDR3, the DNA is TGTGCCTGGAGTGTTGGGCTATTGGCCTACGAGCAGTACTTC.

V usage is TRBV30 and J usage is TRBJ2-5, with D uncertain. With 3 bases removed from V and 1 base from J, the gap between germline ends came to 6 bases. This CDR3 contains 12 residues. Germline lookup yields CDR1 GTSNPN and CDR2 SVGIG (reference sequence). CDR3 DNA: TGTGCCTGGAGCGAGTTCCAAGAGACCCAGTACTTC. The encoded protein is CAWSEFQETQYF.

This rearrangement joins TRBV18 to TRBJ2-7; D not resolved. Germline CDR1 and CDR2: KGHSH and LQKENI. The V end lost 6 bases, the J end lost 3 bases, and 9 bases lay between the germline ends. The CDR3 loop spans 12 amino acids. For the CDR3, the DNA is TGTGCCAGCTCCCCCGGTTTCTACGAGCAGTACTTC. Translation: CASSPGFYEQYF. Combining the CDR3 with reference TRBV18 and TRBJ2-7 gives the whole variable domain NAGVMQNPRHLVRRRGQEARLRCSPMKGHSHVYWYRQLPEEGLKFMVYLQKENIIDESGMPKERFSAEFPKEGPSILRIQQVVRGDSAAYFCASSPGFYEQYFGPGTRLTVT.

The V and J genes are TRBV15 and TRBJ1-4, with 7 bases identical to TRBD1. Unmatched junction bases numbered 12, after V lost 0 bases and J lost 5 bases. CDR3 length equals 18 residues. Germline CDR1 reads LNHNV; CDR2 reads YYDKDF (reference sequence). CDR3 protein: CATSRDLGGQDRNEKLFF. The CDR3 nucleotides are TGTGCCACCAGCAGAGATTTGGGAGGACAGGATAGGAATGAAAAACTGTTTTTT.

The chain is built from TRBV25-1 and TRBJ1-2; TRBD1 might be the D (6 bases). The V gene's germline CDR1 is MGHDK and CDR2 SYGVNS. This CDR3 has 15 amino acids. The V gene lost 2 bases and the J gene lost 4 bases, with 14 bases spanning the gap. The CDR3: CASSEPGGGPYGYTF. The CDR3 nucleotides are TGTGCCAGCAGTGAACCCGGGGGCGGGCCCTATGGCTACACCTTC.

The J gene is TRBJ1-5, the V gene TRBV18; a weak D match, TRBD1 (5 bases). The CDR3 is 16 residues long. Germline CDR1 is KGHSH and CDR2 is LQKENI. The V end lost 1 base, the J end lost 1 base, and 11 bases lay between the germline ends. As DNA, the CDR3 is TGTGCCAGCTCACCACGACTCGGGGACAGCAATCAGCCCCAGCATTTT. As protein: CASSPRLGDSNQPQHF.

The chain links TRBV30 to TRBJ2-7; perhaps TRBD2 as D (6 bases). V gave up 5 bases and J gave up 2 bases, with 13 bases separating them. From germline, CDR1 is GTSNPN and CDR2 SVGIG (reference sequence). The CDR3 is made up of 13 amino acids. The CDR3 here is CAWDVEGTYEQYF. CDR3 in DNA: TGTGCCTGGGACGTGGAGGGAACCTACGAGCAGTACTTC.

The chain recombines TRBV2 with TRBJ2-3, with 7 nucleotides matching TRBD1. This CDR3 region has 14 residues. With V trimmed by 4 bases and J by 2 bases, 3 bases remained unmatched. Per the germline V gene, CDR1 is SNHLY and CDR2 is FYNNEI. This CDR3 reads CASSGGQSTDTQYF. The CDR3 DNA follows: TGTGCCAGCAGTGGGGGACAGTCCACAGATACGCAGTATTTT.